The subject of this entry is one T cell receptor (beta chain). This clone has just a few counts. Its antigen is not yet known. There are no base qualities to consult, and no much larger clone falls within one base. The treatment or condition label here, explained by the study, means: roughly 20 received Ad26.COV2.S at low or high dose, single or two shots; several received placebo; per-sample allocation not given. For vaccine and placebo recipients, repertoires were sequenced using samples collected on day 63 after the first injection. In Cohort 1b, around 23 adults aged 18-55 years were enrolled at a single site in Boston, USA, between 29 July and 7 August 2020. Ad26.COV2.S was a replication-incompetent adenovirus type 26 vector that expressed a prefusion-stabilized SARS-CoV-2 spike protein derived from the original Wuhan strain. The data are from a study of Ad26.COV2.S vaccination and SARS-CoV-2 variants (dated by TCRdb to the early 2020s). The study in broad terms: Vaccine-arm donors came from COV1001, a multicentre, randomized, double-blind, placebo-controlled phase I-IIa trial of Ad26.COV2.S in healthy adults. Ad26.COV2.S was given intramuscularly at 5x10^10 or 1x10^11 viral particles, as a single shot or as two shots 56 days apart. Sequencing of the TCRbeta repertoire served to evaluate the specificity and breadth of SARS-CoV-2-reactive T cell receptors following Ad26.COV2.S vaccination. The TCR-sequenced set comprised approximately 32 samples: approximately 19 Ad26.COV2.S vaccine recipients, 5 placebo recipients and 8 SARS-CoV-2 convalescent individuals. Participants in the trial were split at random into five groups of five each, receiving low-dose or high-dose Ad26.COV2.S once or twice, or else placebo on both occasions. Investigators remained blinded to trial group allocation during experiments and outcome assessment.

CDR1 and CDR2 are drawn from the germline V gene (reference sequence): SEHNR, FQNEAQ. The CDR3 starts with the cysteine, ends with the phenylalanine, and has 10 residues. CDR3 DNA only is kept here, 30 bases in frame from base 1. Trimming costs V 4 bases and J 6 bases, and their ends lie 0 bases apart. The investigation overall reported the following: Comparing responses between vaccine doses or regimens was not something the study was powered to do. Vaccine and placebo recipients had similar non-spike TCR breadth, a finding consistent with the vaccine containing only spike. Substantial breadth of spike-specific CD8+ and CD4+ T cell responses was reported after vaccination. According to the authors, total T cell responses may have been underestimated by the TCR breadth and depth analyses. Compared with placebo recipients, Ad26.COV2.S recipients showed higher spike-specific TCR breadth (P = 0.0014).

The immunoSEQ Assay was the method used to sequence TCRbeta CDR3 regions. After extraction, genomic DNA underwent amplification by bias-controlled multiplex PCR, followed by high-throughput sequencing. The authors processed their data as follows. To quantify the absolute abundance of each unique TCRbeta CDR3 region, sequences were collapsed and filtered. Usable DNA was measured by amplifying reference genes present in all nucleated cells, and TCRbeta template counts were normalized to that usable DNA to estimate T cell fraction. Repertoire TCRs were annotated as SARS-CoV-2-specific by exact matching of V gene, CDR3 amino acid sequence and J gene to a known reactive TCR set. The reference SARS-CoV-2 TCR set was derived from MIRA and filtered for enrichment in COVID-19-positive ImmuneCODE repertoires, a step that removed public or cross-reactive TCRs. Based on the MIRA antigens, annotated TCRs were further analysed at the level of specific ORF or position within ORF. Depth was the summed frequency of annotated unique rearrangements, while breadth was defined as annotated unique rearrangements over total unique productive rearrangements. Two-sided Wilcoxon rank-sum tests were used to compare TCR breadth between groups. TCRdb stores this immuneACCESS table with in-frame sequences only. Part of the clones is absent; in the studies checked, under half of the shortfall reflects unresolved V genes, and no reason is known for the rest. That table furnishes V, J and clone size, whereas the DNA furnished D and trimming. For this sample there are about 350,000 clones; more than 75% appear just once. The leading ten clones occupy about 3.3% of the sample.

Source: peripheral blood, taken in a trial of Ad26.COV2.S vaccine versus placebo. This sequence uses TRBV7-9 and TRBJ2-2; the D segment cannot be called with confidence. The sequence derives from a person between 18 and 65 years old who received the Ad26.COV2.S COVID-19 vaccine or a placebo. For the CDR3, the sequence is CASSSGELFF. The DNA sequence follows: TGTGCCAGCAGCTCCGGGGAGCTGTTTTTT. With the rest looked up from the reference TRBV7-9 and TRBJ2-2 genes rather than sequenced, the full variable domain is DTGVSQNPRHKITKRGQNVTFRCDPISEHNRLYWYRQTLGQGPEFLTYFQNEAQLEKSRLLSDRFSAERPKGSFSTLEIQRTEQGDSAMYLCASSSGELFFGEGSRLTVL.